A single sample is the source of the 7 T cell receptor beta chains below, sequenced in a study of shared clonotypes between healthy human individuals. Clones were read by immunoSEQ multiplex PCR, and TCRdb kept only the in-frame ones, dropping some. This sample has 2,100,000 or so clones, with approximately 94% found just once. Specimen: naive CD4+ T cells sorted from blood. Specified subset: CD45RA+ positively selected. The receptors come from a man aged 18 to 29 in good health.

The V and J genes are TRBV6-5 and TRBJ2-7; D is possibly TRBD2 (7 bases). Trimming cost V 5 bases and J 2 bases, with 16 bases left between them. Germline CDR1 is MNHEY and CDR2 is SVGAGI. The CDR3 runs 15 residues. CDR3 DNA sequence: TGTGCCAGCAGTCCCCTGGGGGGGGGCCCCTACGAGCAGTACTTC. Translation gives CASSPLGGGPYEQYF.

This chain uses TRBV25-1 with TRBJ2-2; D remains ambiguous. Trimming stripped 7 bases from V and 0 bases from J, with 9 bases between. Germline CDR1 reads MGHDK; CDR2 reads SYGVNS. The CDR3 is made up of 14 amino acids. The CDR3 loop is CASTPTANTGELFF. The CDR3 DNA sequence: TGTGCCAGCACCCCCACCGCGAACACCGGGGAGCTGTTTTTT.

The chain has TRBV27 and TRBJ2-5; 11 bases are shared with TRBD2. CDR1 is MNHEY, CDR2 SMNVEV, per germline (reference sequence). With V trimmed by 8 bases and J by 4 bases, 6 bases remained unmatched. This CDR3 is 14 amino acids long. CDR3: CASPSLAGGETQYF. Written as DNA, the CDR3 is TGTGCCAGCCCTTCTCTAGCGGGAGGAGAGACCCAGTACTTC.

This clone was detected only once. The chain has TRBV6-5 and TRBJ2-7; D possibly uses TRBD1 or TRBD2 (6 bases each). CDR1 is MNHEY, CDR2 SVGAGI, per germline. Trimming pared 5 bases from V and 4 bases from J, leaving 18 bases between. CDR3 length equals 15 residues. CDR3 in amino acids: CASSARQTGAYEQYF. CDR3 in DNA: TGTGCCAGCAGTGCCCGCCAGACGGGGGCGTACGAGCAGTACTTC.

The chain is built from TRBV5-3 and TRBJ2-1; TRBD2 matches at 15 bases. TRBV5-3 is known as an ORF, though its function is uncertain. V trimming: 4 bases; J trimming: 3 bases; junction bases outside the gene matches: 2. This CDR3 region has 16 residues. CDR3 sequence reads: CARSAGLAGGYNEQFF. The CDR3 DNA reads as TGTGCCAGAAGCGCGGGACTAGCGGGGGGCTACAATGAGCAGTTCTTC.

The chain links TRBV7-9 to TRBJ2-2; D gene ambiguous. Germline V gene sequence: CDR1 SEHNR, CDR2 FQNEAQ (reference sequence). The CDR3 totals 15 residues. With 0 bases removed from V and 1 base from J, the gap between germline ends came to 6 bases. Here the CDR3 reads CASSLADKNTGELFF. The CDR3, as DNA: TGTGCCAGCAGCTTAGCCGACAAGAACACCGGGGAGCTGTTTTTT.

The CDR3 reads CASSEGSVGKNIQYF. The CDR3 coding sequence is TGTGCCAGCAGTGAAGGAAGTGTGGGCAAAAACATTCAGTACTTC. This chain links TRBV6-1 with TRBJ2-4, with unresolved D. CDR1 is MNHNS, CDR2 SASEGT, per germline. The CDR3 is 15 amino acids. V was cut by 1 base and J by 3 bases, with 10 bases left in between.